The T cell receptor beta chain under discussion was sequenced for a study of blood T cell repertoires in COVID-19. Profiled with immunoSEQ multiplex PCR; TCRdb holds only in-frame clones, not every one. Of approximately 110,000 clones listed, 81% are singletons. Germline-derived CDR1 and CDR2 are MGHRA and YSYEKL. This CDR3 is 16 amino acids long. Trimming took 0 bases from V and 10 from J, leaving 18 bases between them. This sequence joins TRBV4-1 and TRBJ1-4; D possibly corresponds to TRBD1 (5 bases). The source is a man at least 80 years old with acute or convalescent COVID-19. What was sequenced was peripheral blood. The CDR3 bases are TGCGCCAGCAGCCAAGATCGAAGCGGGGGTGGCGGAAAACTGTTTTTT. Translating gives CASSQDRSGGGGKLFF.